A selection of T cell receptor beta chains follows, all from one sample in a study of CD8+ T cells in alopecia areata. The method was immunoSEQ multiplex PCR; TCRdb's version includes in-frame clones alone and lacks a portion of them. The top ten clones hold around 1.8% of a sample with around 290,000 clones, roughly 50% of them seen once. This specimen consisted of CD4+ T cells sorted from blood, obtained at week 24, from a patient treated with tofacitinib. These receptors were obtained from a human donor with alopecia areata. CDR3s include the opening cysteine and the closing phenylalanine or tryptophan. Fields, in order: J gene, CDR3 length, D gene, clone size, V gene, CDR3 protein, CDR3 DNA. The D gene is left open where the match is weak. Size is stated for part of the rows, as once, few or many counts, or as a class when the clone is expanded.

j_gene: TRBJ2-2; len: 13; d_gene: NA; abundance: NA; v_gene: TRBV27; CDR3aa: CASSANYGGELFF; CDR3nt: TGTGCCAGCAGTGCAAACTATGGCGGGGAGCTGTTTTTT
j_gene: TRBJ2-7; len: 14; d_gene: NA; abundance: NA; v_gene: TRBV5-6; CDR3aa: CASSPIGQPYEQYF; CDR3nt: TGTGCCAGCAGCCCCATAGGACAGCCCTACGAGCAGTACTTC
j_gene: TRBJ1-1; len: 12; d_gene: NA; abundance: NA; v_gene: TRBV30; CDR3aa: CAWGSMNTEAFF; CDR3nt: TGTGCCTGGGGAAGTATGAACACTGAAGCTTTCTTT
j_gene: TRBJ1-2; len: 15; d_gene: NA; abundance: once; v_gene: TRBV15; CDR3aa: CATSREGLGNYGYTF; CDR3nt: TGTGCCACCAGCAGAGAGGGACTTGGGAACTATGGCTACACCTTC
j_gene: TRBJ2-7; len: 13; d_gene: NA; abundance: NA; v_gene: TRBV30; CDR3aa: CAWSVRGTYEQYF; CDR3nt: TGTGCCTGGAGTGTACGGGGAACCTACGAGCAGTACTTC
j_gene: TRBJ2-3; len: 14; d_gene: NA; abundance: NA; v_gene: TRBV30; CDR3aa: CAWSIQAYTDTQYF; CDR3nt: TGTGCCTGGAGTATCCAGGCATATACCGATACGCAGTATTTT
j_gene: TRBJ2-7; len: 11; d_gene: TRBD2; abundance: NA; v_gene: TRBV20-1; CDR3aa: CSANERGEQYF; CDR3nt: TGCAGTGCCAATGAGCGGGGCGAGCAGTACTTC
j_gene: TRBJ1-4; len: 13; d_gene: NA; abundance: NA; v_gene: TRBV29-1; CDR3aa: CSHRQNLNEKLFF; CDR3nt: TGCAGCCATCGACAGAATTTGAATGAAAAACTGTTTTTT
j_gene: TRBJ1-6; len: 12; d_gene: NA; abundance: NA; v_gene: TRBV2; CDR3aa: CASSDSNSPLHF; CDR3nt: TGTGCCAGCAGTGACAGCAACTCACCCCTCCACTTT
j_gene: TRBJ2-7; len: 16; d_gene: TRBD1; abundance: NA; v_gene: TRBV4-1; CDR3aa: CASSQGPGQGTSEQYF; CDR3nt: TGCGCCAGCAGCCAAGGACCGGGACAGGGGACGAGTGAGCAGTACTTC
j_gene: TRBJ2-7; len: 14; d_gene: TRBD1; abundance: NA; v_gene: TRBV29-1; CDR3aa: CSVERQGKPYEQYF; CDR3nt: TGCAGCGTTGAGCGACAGGGAAAACCCTACGAGCAGTACTTC
j_gene: TRBJ2-6; len: 15; d_gene: NA; abundance: NA; v_gene: TRBV30; CDR3aa: CAWSVQGSGANVLTF; CDR3nt: TGTGCCTGGAGTGTACAGGGCTCTGGGGCCAACGTCCTGACTTTC
j_gene: TRBJ1-2; len: 14; d_gene: NA; abundance: NA; v_gene: TRBV18; CDR3aa: CASSPPRTGFGYTF; CDR3nt: TGTGCCAGCTCACCACCGCGTACAGGGTTTGGCTACACCTTC
j_gene: TRBJ1-2; len: 15; d_gene: NA; abundance: few; v_gene: TRBV4-2; CDR3aa: CASSQGDLPQYGYTF; CDR3nt: TGTGCCAGCAGCCAAGGAGACTTGCCGCAGTATGGCTACACCTTC
j_gene: TRBJ1-5; len: 12; d_gene: NA; abundance: few; v_gene: TRBV30; CDR3aa: CAWRGTNQPQHF; CDR3nt: TGTGCCTGGAGGGGAACAAATCAGCCCCAGCATTTT
j_gene: TRBJ2-7; len: 17; d_gene: TRBD1; abundance: NA; v_gene: TRBV27; CDR3aa: CASSFRSLGTGVYEQYF; CDR3nt: TGTGCCAGCAGTTTCAGATCCTTGGGGACAGGTGTCTACGAGCAGTACTTC
j_gene: TRBJ1-2; len: 14; d_gene: NA; abundance: NA; v_gene: TRBV6-5; CDR3aa: CASSPSGAPYGYTF; CDR3nt: TGTGCCAGCAGTCCCAGCGGGGCCCCCTATGGCTACACCTTC
j_gene: TRBJ1-4; len: 14; d_gene: NA; abundance: few; v_gene: TRBV7-2; CDR3aa: CASSRGRANEKLFF; CDR3nt: TGTGCCAGCTCTCGCGGAAGAGCTAATGAAAAACTGTTTTTT
j_gene: TRBJ2-6; len: 14; d_gene: NA; abundance: NA; v_gene: TRBV30; CDR3aa: CAWFHNTGANVLTF; CDR3nt: TGTGCCTGGTTTCACAACACCGGGGCCAACGTCCTGACTTTC
j_gene: TRBJ2-5; len: 14; d_gene: TRBD2; abundance: NA; v_gene: TRBV30; CDR3aa: CAWTFSGGAETQYF; CDR3nt: TGTGCCTGGACTTTTAGCGGGGGGGCGGAGACCCAGTACTTC
j_gene: TRBJ1-1; len: 13; d_gene: NA; abundance: NA; v_gene: TRBV30; CDR3aa: CAWSIRGDTEAFF; CDR3nt: TGTGCCTGGAGTATACGAGGGGACACTGAAGCTTTCTTT
j_gene: TRBJ1-1; len: 11; d_gene: NA; abundance: NA; v_gene: TRBV10-3; CDR3aa: CAIKQGTEAFF; CDR3nt: TGTGCCATCAAACAGGGCACTGAAGCTTTCTTT
j_gene: TRBJ2-6; len: 18; d_gene: NA; abundance: few; v_gene: TRBV18; CDR3aa: CASSRRDMLISGANVLTF; CDR3nt: TGTGCCAGCTCACGTCGGGACATGCTCATCTCTGGGGCCAACGTCCTGACTTTC
j_gene: TRBJ2-7; len: 13; d_gene: NA; abundance: NA; v_gene: TRBV6-5; CDR3aa: CASTSGSSYEQYF; CDR3nt: TGTGCCAGCACCTCGGGGAGTTCCTACGAGCAGTACTTC
j_gene: TRBJ2-7; len: 13; d_gene: TRBD1; abundance: few; v_gene: TRBV29-1; CDR3aa: CSVEGTGLSEQYF; CDR3nt: TGCAGCGTTGAAGGGACAGGGTTAAGCGAGCAGTACTTC
j_gene: TRBJ1-1; len: 15; d_gene: NA; abundance: NA; v_gene: TRBV30; CDR3aa: CAWSVAGYQNTEAFF; CDR3nt: TGTGCCTGGAGTGTAGCAGGATACCAGAACACTGAAGCTTTCTTT
j_gene: TRBJ2-5; len: 13; d_gene: NA; abundance: NA; v_gene: TRBV5-1; CDR3aa: CASSLDTRETQYF; CDR3nt: TGCGCCAGCAGCTTGGATACAAGAGAGACCCAGTACTTC
j_gene: TRBJ2-3; len: 12; d_gene: NA; abundance: NA; v_gene: TRBV2; CDR3aa: CASSDNLGTQYF; CDR3nt: TGTGCCAGCAGTGACAACCTTGGAACGCAGTATTTT
j_gene: TRBJ2-7; len: 13; d_gene: NA; abundance: NA; v_gene: TRBV18; CDR3aa: CASSRALLGEQYF; CDR3nt: TGTGCCAGCTCCAGGGCTCTGCTGGGGGAGCAGTACTTC
j_gene: TRBJ1-1; len: 13; d_gene: TRBD1; abundance: few; v_gene: TRBV29-1; CDR3aa: CSGAGQGNTEAFF; CDR3nt: TGCAGCGGGGCGGGACAGGGAAACACTGAAGCTTTCTTT
j_gene: TRBJ1-3; len: 13; d_gene: NA; abundance: NA; v_gene: TRBV30; CDR3aa: CAWYHRSGNTIYF; CDR3nt: TGTGCCTGGTATCACCGCTCTGGAAACACCATATATTTT
j_gene: TRBJ2-3; len: 15; d_gene: TRBD1; abundance: NA; v_gene: TRBV13; CDR3aa: CASSIRTGSTDTQYF; CDR3nt: TGTGCCAGCAGCATCCGGACAGGGAGCACAGATACGCAGTATTTT
j_gene: TRBJ1-5; len: 13; d_gene: TRBD1; abundance: few; v_gene: TRBV2; CDR3aa: CASSRDSHQPQHF; CDR3nt: TGTGCCAGCAGTCGGGACAGTCATCAGCCCCAGCATTTT
j_gene: TRBJ2-5; len: 13; d_gene: NA; abundance: once; v_gene: TRBV4-1; CDR3aa: CASGQGGQETQYF; CDR3nt: TGCGCCAGCGGGCAAGGAGGCCAAGAGACCCAGTACTTC
j_gene: TRBJ2-7; len: 15; d_gene: TRBD2; abundance: NA; v_gene: TRBV15; CDR3aa: CATSRSSGGPYEQYF; CDR3nt: TGTGCCACCAGCAGATCTAGCGGGGGACCCTACGAGCAGTACTTC
j_gene: TRBJ2-6; len: 13; d_gene: NA; abundance: few; v_gene: TRBV14; CDR3aa: CASAFSGANVLTF; CDR3nt: TGTGCCAGCGCTTTCTCTGGGGCCAACGTCCTGACTTTC
j_gene: TRBJ2-1; len: 13; d_gene: NA; abundance: NA; v_gene: TRBV7-3; CDR3aa: CASSPNGYNEQFF; CDR3nt: TGTGCCAGCAGCCCAAATGGGTACAATGAGCAGTTCTTC
j_gene: TRBJ2-6; len: 15; d_gene: NA; abundance: NA; v_gene: TRBV7-8; CDR3aa: CASSLRAPGANVLTF; CDR3nt: TGTGCCAGCAGCTTAAGGGCGCCTGGGGCCAACGTCCTGACTTTC